This T cell receptor (beta chain) was sequenced in a study of cytomegalovirus exposure and HLA in healthy donors. Study findings and constraints: The dataset shows that most TCR sequences were rare, while some public TCRs occurred in many donors.

The donors were in the roughly 130-subject validation cohort, distinct from the approximately 700-subject first cohort. In regard to this clone: Its antigen remains unknown.

Germline CDR1 and CDR2: WNHNN and SYGVQD (reference sequence). The CDR3 loop spans 13 amino acids. Trimming removed 10 bases at V and 6 bases at J, with 15 bases between. Data came from immunoSEQ multiplex PCR; TCRdb stores just in-frame clones and leaves some out. The top ten clones hold approximately 0.7% of a sample with about 150,000 clones, 80% to 95% of them seen once. Sequences were obtained from PBMCs. The chain uses TRBV10-1 and TRBJ2-2; D is possibly TRBD2 (5 bases). This clonotype was obtained from a man between 18 and 35 years old in good health and CMV-seronegative. The DNA of the CDR3 is TGCGCCACCTCGCTGAGGGATTCCGGGGAGCTGTTTTTT. Residues: CATSLRDSGELFF.